A selection of T cell receptor beta chains follows, all from one sample in a study of OX40 agonist ivuxolimab in advanced cancers. Method: immunoSEQ multiplex PCR; TCRdb's copy keeps in-frame clones and lacks some. The sample carries some 64,000 clones, 84% recorded once. This material consisted of CD4+ or CD8+ T cells sorted from blood, taken in a trial of the OX40 agonist ivuxolimab. The receptors come from an adult with an advanced solid tumor such as melanoma, head and neck, liver or kidney cancer. Both conserved end residues are part of each CDR3. D genes are given only for firm matches. Clone sizes are given selectively: once, few, many, or a class where the clone is expanded.

TRBV5-1	NA	NA	TRBJ1-1	CASSNEQGLNTEAFF	TGCGCCAGCAGCAACGAACAGGGATTGAACACTGAAGCTTTCTTT
TRBV4-2	NA	once	TRBJ1-4	CASSPKRSGGAGEKLFF	TGTGCCAGCAGCCCCAAGAGGAGCGGGGGCGCGGGTGAAAAACTGTTTTTT
TRBV10-1	NA	NA	TRBJ1-4	CASSEPEVEGINEKLFF	TGCGCCAGCAGTGAGCCTGAAGTAGAGGGGATTAATGAAAAACTGTTTTTT
TRBV4-2	TRBD1	few	TRBJ1-6	CASSQYGDSSYNSPLHF	TGTGCCAGCAGCCAATATGGGGACAGCTCCTATAATTCACCCCTCCACTTT
TRBV5-1	NA	once	TRBJ2-5	CASRLTGAPSGAETQYF	TGCGCCAGCAGACTTACGGGCGCGCCTTCTGGTGCGGAGACCCAGTACTTC
TRBV7-2	NA	NA	TRBJ1-1	CASSLGRMRAEAFF	TGTGCCAGCAGCTTAGGACGTATGAGGGCTGAAGCTTTCTTT
TRBV27	NA	once	TRBJ1-6	CASTQYRNNSPLHF	TGTGCCAGCACCCAGTACAGGAATAATTCACCCCTCCACTTT
TRBV11-2	NA	many	TRBJ2-2	CASSLHTGELFF	TGTGCCAGCAGCTTACACACCGGGGAGCTGTTTTTT
TRBV28	NA	NA	TRBJ2-7	CASSIYRSSYEQYF	TGTGCCAGCAGTATCTACAGGAGCTCCTACGAGCAGTACTTC
TRBV5-1	NA	NA	TRBJ2-1	CASSLIGPGPNEQFF	TGCGCCAGCAGCTTGATAGGCCCGGGACCGAATGAGCAGTTCTTC
TRBV7-3	TRBD2	NA	TRBJ2-1	CASSPSGSFNNEQFF	TGTGCCAGCAGCCCAAGCGGGAGTTTTAACAATGAGCAGTTCTTC
TRBV2	NA	NA	TRBJ1-1	CASSVQVNTEAFF	TGTGCCAGCAGTGTCCAGGTAAACACTGAAGCTTTCTTT
TRBV11-2	TRBD1	NA	TRBJ2-7	CASSREGGQGRYEQYF	TGTGCCAGCAGTCGTGAGGGGGGACAGGGGAGGTACGAGCAGTACTTC
TRBV23-1	NA	once	TRBJ2-7	CASSQSYRTYEQYF	TGCGCCAGCAGTCAATCGTACAGAACCTACGAGCAGTACTTC
TRBV27	TRBD1	NA	TRBJ2-2	CASRPHRDRGSHGELFF	TGTGCCAGCAGGCCACACCGGGACAGGGGTTCGCACGGGGAGCTGTTTTTT
TRBV5-4	NA	NA	TRBJ2-4	CASSLAGTKNIQYF	TGTGCCAGCAGCTTGGCGGGGACCAAAAACATTCAGTACTTC
TRBV19	NA	NA	TRBJ1-3	CASSHTGNTIYF	TGTGCCAGTAGTCACACTGGAAACACCATATATTTT
TRBV4-1	NA	NA	TRBJ1-5	CASSQVSGQPGNQPQHF	TGCGCCAGCAGCCAAGTCTCGGGCCAACCCGGGAATCAGCCCCAGCATTTT
TRBV6-6	NA	NA	TRBJ2-2	CASKTSNTGELFF	TGTGCCAGCAAGACATCGAACACCGGGGAGCTGTTTTTT
TRBV5-1	NA	once	TRBJ1-5	CASSLAGMSNQPQHF	TGCGCCAGCAGCTTGGCCGGGATGAGCAATCAGCCCCAGCATTTT
TRBV6-6	NA	NA	TRBJ1-4	CASSGGHSTNEKLFF	TGTGCCAGCAGTGGAGGACATTCAACTAATGAAAAACTGTTTTTT
TRBV9	NA	NA	TRBJ2-1	CASSFRDDFYNEQFF	TGTGCCAGCAGCTTCCGAGACGATTTCTACAATGAGCAGTTCTTC
TRBV7-2	NA	NA	TRBJ1-1	CASSGMGRPGTEAFF	TGTGCCAGCAGCGGCATGGGCAGGCCTGGGACTGAAGCTTTCTTT
TRBV7-2	NA	NA	TRBJ2-3	CASSLRLPPDTQYF	TGTGCCAGCAGCTTAAGGCTACCCCCAGATACGCAGTATTTT
TRBV7-3	NA	NA	TRBJ2-6	CASSLNTGANVLTF	TGTGCCAGCAGCTTAAACACTGGGGCCAACGTCCTGACTTTC
TRBV18	NA	NA	TRBJ1-1	CASSSQGTEAFF	TGTGCCAGCTCATCGCAGGGGACTGAAGCTTTCTTT
TRBV18	TRBD1	NA	TRBJ1-2	CASSPDRGTNYGYTF	TGTGCCAGCTCACCGGACAGGGGAACTAACTATGGCTACACCTTC
TRBV20-1	NA	NA	TRBJ1-2	CRYLGYTF	TGCAGATACCTCGGCTACACCTTC
TRBV28	NA	NA	TRBJ2-7	CASSNGVPYEQYF	TGTGCCAGCAGCAACGGGGTTCCCTACGAGCAGTACTTC
TRBV7-8	TRBD1	NA	TRBJ1-3	CASSPRQGLSGNTIYF	TGTGCCAGCAGCCCTAGACAGGGACTATCTGGAAACACCATATATTTT
TRBV29-1	NA	NA	TRBJ1-2	CSVVEEINLYGYTF	TGCAGCGTTGTTGAGGAGATCAACCTCTATGGCTACACCTTC
TRBV19	NA	NA	TRBJ1-1	CASSRVGTEAFF	TGTGCCAGTAGTAGGGTAGGCACTGAAGCTTTCTTT
TRBV15	NA	NA	TRBJ2-6	CATSKGAGANVLTF	TGTGCCACCAGTAAGGGAGCCGGGGCCAACGTCCTGACTTTC
TRBV7-9	NA	few	TRBJ2-6	CASSLGAGGDSGANVLTF	TGTGCCAGCAGCTTAGGGGCCGGGGGCGATTCTGGGGCCAACGTCCTGACTTTC
TRBV11-3	TRBD2	NA	TRBJ2-3	CASSPSGGNTDTQYF	TGTGCCAGCAGCCCGAGCGGGGGGAACACAGATACGCAGTATTTT
TRBV5-1	NA	NA	TRBJ2-1	CASSLDGGSGDEQFF	TGCGCCAGCAGCTTGGACGGCGGCAGTGGGGATGAGCAGTTCTTC
TRBV27	NA	NA	TRBJ1-2	CASSLDFSNYGYTF	TGTGCCAGCAGTTTAGACTTCTCTAACTATGGCTACACCTTC
TRBV6-1	NA	NA	TRBJ1-1	CASSEVGGEGTEAFF	TGTGCCAGCAGTGAAGTCGGGGGAGAGGGCACTGAAGCTTTCTTT
TRBV13	NA	NA	TRBJ1-2	CASSLGGAYGYTF	TGTGCCAGCAGCTTAGGAGGGGCCTATGGCTACACCTTC
TRBV2	TRBD1	NA	TRBJ2-3	CASILDRRTDTQYF	TGTGCCAGCATTCTGGACAGGCGCACAGATACGCAGTATTTT
TRBV4-2	TRBD1	once	TRBJ2-1	CASSRGQSSYNEQFF	TGTGCCAGCAGCCGGGGACAGAGCTCCTACAATGAGCAGTTCTTC